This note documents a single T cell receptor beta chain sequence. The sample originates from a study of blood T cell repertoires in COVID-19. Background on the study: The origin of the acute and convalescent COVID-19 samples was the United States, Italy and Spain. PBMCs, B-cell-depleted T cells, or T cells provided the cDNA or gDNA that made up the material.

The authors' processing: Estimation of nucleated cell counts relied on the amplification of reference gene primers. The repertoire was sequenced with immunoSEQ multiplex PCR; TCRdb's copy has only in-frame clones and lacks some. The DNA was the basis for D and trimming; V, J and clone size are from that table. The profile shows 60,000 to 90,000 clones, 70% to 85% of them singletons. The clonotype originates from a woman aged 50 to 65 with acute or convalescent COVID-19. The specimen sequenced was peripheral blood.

As DNA, the CDR3 is TGTGCCAGCAGTTGGATGGGGGGGCTCTACAATGAGCAGTTCTTC. This gives the protein CASSWMGGLYNEQFF. This sequence joins TRBV6-5 and TRBJ2-1; a possible D gene is TRBD2 (7 bases). Germline assignment: CDR1 MNHEY and CDR2 SVGAGI. V shed 4 bases and J shed 3 bases, with 13 bases lying between them. The CDR3 consists of 15 residues.